The text below deals with one T cell receptor (beta chain). Measured with immunoSEQ multiplex PCR; TCRdb has only the in-frame clones, and not every one. The table lists some 64,000 clones, 90% to 95% of them singletons. This specimen comes from a study of technical replicates of blood from several donors. The origin of this receptor is a human donor in good health. Some clones in this sample may be carry-over from other donors' samples. The sequenced sample consisted of PBMCs.

DNA of the CDR3: TGTGCCAGCAGCACCCGGGACAGGGTTTTCTTT. It yields the protein CASSTRDRVFF. The chain employs TRBV7-9 and TRBJ1-1, with 9 bases that match TRBD1. Unmatched junction bases numbered 5, after V lost 5 bases and J lost 13 bases. Germline-derived CDR1 and CDR2 are SEHNR and FQNEAQ (reference sequence). The CDR3 sequence is 11 residues long.